The 5 T cell receptor beta chains below were found in one sample sequenced in a study of beta chain features in type 1 diabetes. Sequencing targeted expressed TCRB transcripts, as all isolated RNA had been reverse transcribed. Measured with immunoSEQ multiplex PCR; TCRdb has only the in-frame clones, and not every one. The data show more than 150,000 clones, around 13% seen once. The sequencing input was central memory CD4+ T cells from blood. These receptors all come from a woman between 18 and 29 years old in good health.

This clone came up a few times. V gene TRBV30 combines with J gene TRBJ2-3; 7 bases are shared with TRBD1. In germline, CDR1 is GTSNPN, CDR2 SVGIG (reference sequence). With V trimmed by 4 bases and J by 4 bases, 5 bases remained unmatched. The CDR3 contains 13 residues. The CDR3 sequence is CAWTTGVADTQYF. CDR3 DNA sequence: TGTGCCTGGACAACAGGGGTTGCAGATACGCAGTATTTT.

This clone was detected a few times. J is TRBJ2-7 and V is TRBV27; weak D call: TRBD2 (6 bases). The CDR3 length is 15 residues. V lost 4 bases and J lost 1, with 14 bases in between. Looked up from germline, CDR1 is MNHEY and CDR2 is SMNVEV (reference sequence). DNA for the CDR3: TGTGCCAGCAGTTCTTGGATGACTAGTTCCTACGAGCAGTACTTC. It specifies CASSSWMTSSYEQYF.

This clone was counted only a few times. As DNA, the CDR3 is TGTGCCAGCAGCCACGGGGGGCCCCAGTACTTC. Translation: CASSHGGPQYF. V and J are TRBV27 and TRBJ2-5; D is perhaps TRBD2 (7 bases). The V gene's germline CDR1 is MNHEY and CDR2 SMNVEV (reference sequence). V was clipped by 6 bases and J by 9 bases, with 11 bases between them. The CDR3 extends over 11 amino acids.

This clone was recorded a few times. V usage is TRBV5-5 and J usage is TRBJ2-3; TRBD1 agrees at 10 bases. V shed 4 bases and J 1 base; nucleotides not matched to a gene: 6. CDR3 length: 16 amino acids. Per germline, CDR1 SGHKS and CDR2 YYEKEE (reference sequence). CDR3 region: CASSATGGLGTDTQYF. As DNA, the CDR3 is TGTGCCAGCAGCGCGACAGGGGGCTTGGGCACAGATACGCAGTATTTT.

This clone came up a few times. The chain uses TRBV20-1 and TRBJ2-1; the D is unclear. This CDR3 comprises 11 residues. Germline V CDR1 and CDR2: DFQATT, SNEGSKA (reference sequence). DNA of the CDR3: TGCAGCGCGGCGGCCTACAATGAGCAGTTCTTC. Residues: CSAAAYNEQFF.